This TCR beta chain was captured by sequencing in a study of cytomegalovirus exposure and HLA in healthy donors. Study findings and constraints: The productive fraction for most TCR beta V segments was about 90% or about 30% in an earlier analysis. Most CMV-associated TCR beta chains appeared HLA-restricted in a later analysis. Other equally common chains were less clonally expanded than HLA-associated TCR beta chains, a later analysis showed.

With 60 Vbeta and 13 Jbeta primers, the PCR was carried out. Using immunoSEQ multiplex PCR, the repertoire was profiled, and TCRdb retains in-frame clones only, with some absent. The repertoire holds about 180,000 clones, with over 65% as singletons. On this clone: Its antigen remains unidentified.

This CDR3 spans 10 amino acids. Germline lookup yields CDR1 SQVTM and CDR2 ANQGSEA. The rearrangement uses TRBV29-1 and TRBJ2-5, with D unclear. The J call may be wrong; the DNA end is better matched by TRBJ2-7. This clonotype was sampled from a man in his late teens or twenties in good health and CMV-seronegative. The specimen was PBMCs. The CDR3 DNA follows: TGCAGCGTTGGAGACTACGAGCAGTACTTC. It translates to CSVGDYEQYF.